This T cell receptor (beta chain) was captured by sequencing in a study of human T cells and chemical hapten exposure. Study background: Diphenylcyclopropenone doses were given weekly to the scalps of patients across the approximately 24-week study. Whole-study results and caveats: Unchanged with DPC sensitization were TCRs above 1 in 1000 frequency.

Sample time point: patch test 1, 2 weeks after DPC sensitization. Sample treatment: therapeutic diphenylcyclopropenone sensitization with weekly scalp DPC. Blood collection happened ahead of applying each patch test. Individual cDNA molecules each carried unique molecular identifiers attached by the library. A single record per CDR3 protein comes from TCRdb applying MiXCR to the RACE reads. This table has 180,000 or so distinct CDR3 sequences, roughly 15% appearing once. Only a few counts were recorded for this clonotype. No antigen is known for it. Germline assignment: CDR1 KGHSH and CDR2 LQKENI. V was pared by 3 bases and J by 5 bases, with 13 bases between. The length of the CDR3 is 14 residues.

This receptor was taken from a woman aged 25 to 39 with alopecia areata. Some clones in this sample may be carry-over from other donors' samples. The specimen comprised whole blood, sampled in connection with sensitization to the hapten diphenylcyclopropenone (DPC). This chain connects TRBV18 to TRBJ1-1; D is unclear. CDR3 sequence: CASSPGPQGTEAFF. CDR3 DNA sequence: TGTGCCAGCTCACCCGGGCCACAAGGGACTGAAGCTTTCTTT.